These 16 T cell receptor beta chains originate from one sample sequenced in a study of beta chain features in type 1 diabetes. The authors reverse transcribed all of the isolated RNA, so sequencing captured expressed TCRB transcripts. TCRdb's copy holds only in-frame clones and misses some; the assay was immunoSEQ multiplex PCR. The sample holds 200,000 to 250,000 clones, around 14% seen once. Sequenced sample: naive CD4+ T cells from blood. These receptors were taken from a woman between 40 and 50 years old in good health.

This clone was counted only a few times. The V and J genes are TRBV5-1 and TRBJ2-2, with TRBD1 matching over 11 bases. Germline CDR1 reads SGHRS; CDR2 reads YFSETQ. CDR3 length equals 15 residues. V shed 4 bases and J 5 bases; nucleotides not matched to a gene: 4. Written as DNA, the CDR3 is TGCGCCAGCAGCAGAGGGACAGGGGGAACCGGGGAGCTGTTTTTT. Translated, it gives CASSRGTGGTGELFF.

V gene TRBV2 combines with J gene TRBJ1-3; unclear D gene. Trimming pared 4 bases from V and 0 bases from J, leaving 4 bases between. Germline-derived CDR1 and CDR2 are SNHLY and FYNNEI. The length of the CDR3 is 13 residues. The CDR3 protein is CASSAFSGNTIYF. In DNA form, the CDR3 reads TGTGCCAGCAGTGCATTCTCTGGAAACACCATATATTTT.

In its sample, this clone was seen a few times. An end of the junction differs from the germline gene, which may be a read error. The chain is built from TRBV6-1 and TRBJ2-7; the D is unclear. The CDR3 spans 9 residues. Germline-derived CDR1 and CDR2 are MNHNS and SASEGT. The DNA for the CDR3 is TGTGCCAGCAGTGAAGCGGGCCACTTC. Its protein product is CASSEAGHF.

This clone turned up a few times. The chain is built from TRBV5-1 and TRBJ1-1; perhaps TRBD1 as D (6 bases). CDR3 length equals 15 residues. Germline loops: CDR1 SGHRS, CDR2 YFSETQ. Trimming shortened V by 4 bases and J by 6 bases, and 19 bases separated the two germline ends. CDR3 nucleotides: TGCGCCAGCAGCCACGGACTCCGGACAGAGGCTGAAGCTTTCTTT. This codes for CASSHGLRTEAEAFF.

This clone has a handful of counts. This chain links TRBV28 with TRBJ2-5, with 8 bases identical to TRBD1. The CDR3 covers 13 residues. J gave up 5 bases and V 11 bases, and 10 bases lay outside the gene matches. Germline CDR1 reads MDHEN; CDR2 reads SYDVKM. The CDR3 spells CAGSRDRRETQYF. For the CDR3, the DNA is TGTGCCGGGTCCCGGGACAGGCGGGAGACCCAGTACTTC.

The chain employs TRBV6-4 and TRBJ2-1, with 9 bases fitting TRBD2. The CDR3 spans 15 residues. CDR1 is MRHNA, CDR2 SNTAGT, per germline. With 5 bases clipped from V and 8 bases from J, the junction kept 10 bases outside the gene matches. This chain's CDR3 is CASSPIGLALDEQFF. In DNA form, the CDR3 reads TGTGCCAGCAGTCCAATCGGACTAGCGCTGGATGAGCAGTTCTTC.

The chain has TRBV6-1 and TRBJ2-3; 8 nucleotides line up with TRBD2. This CDR3 contains 15 residues. Germline V gene lookup returns CDR1 MNHNS and CDR2 SASEGT. The J segment lost 3 bases and the V segment lost 7 bases, leaving 9 bases of the junction unmatched. For the CDR3, the DNA is TGTGCCAGCACAACCGGGGGGGCCGGGACAGATACGCAGTATTTT. Translating gives CASTTGGAGTDTQYF.

This clone was counted only a few times. The genes are TRBV12-5 and TRBJ2-4; D is undetermined. Germline loops: CDR1 LGHNT, CDR2 FRNRAP. Trimming cost V 6 bases and J 3 bases, with 15 bases left between them. The CDR3 is made up of 15 amino acids. CDR3 coding DNA: TGTGCTAGTGGCTCCGACACCATCGGCAAAAACATTCAGTACTTC. Amino acids: CASGSDTIGKNIQYF.

The chain employs TRBV7-9 and TRBJ1-2; 8 bases are shared with TRBD1. The CDR3 is 15 amino acids. Germline V lookup: CDR1 SEHNR, CDR2 FQNEAQ (reference sequence). The V and J ends lost 3 bases and 6 bases, in that order; junction bases with no gene match: 9. The CDR3 DNA sequence: TGTGCCAGCAGCTTCCAGGGGGCGATAGTCAATGGCTACACCTTC. Its protein is CASSFQGAIVNGYTF.

The chain links TRBV7-9 to TRBJ1-2, with D possibly TRBD1 on 6 matching bases. The CDR3 is made up of 13 amino acids. V lost 3 bases and J 8 bases, leaving 13 bases between the germline ends. Per the germline V gene, CDR1 is SEHNR and CDR2 is FQNEAQ (reference sequence). The CDR3 sequence: CASSLIQGDGYTF. The CDR3 coding sequence is TGTGCCAGCAGCTTGATACAGGGTGACGGCTACACCTTC.

The chain couples TRBV4-1 to TRBJ1-2, with 8 nucleotides matching TRBD1. The junction had 7 bases not matched to a gene; V was cut back by 3 bases and J by 1 base. The CDR3 length is 16 residues. Germline loops: CDR1 MGHRA, CDR2 YSYEKL. CDR3 in amino acids: CASSQSGTGNNYGYTF. The CDR3 nucleotides read TGCGCCAGCAGCCAGTCCGGGACAGGAAATAACTATGGCTACACCTTC.

The chain carries TRBV25-1 and TRBJ1-1; D gene uncertain. The CDR3 consists of 13 residues. Germline CDR1 and CDR2: MGHDK and SYGVNS. V was shortened by 3 bases and J by 5 bases, with 10 bases between the two germline ends. CDR3 DNA sequence: TGTGCCAGCAGTGATAGCCGGGTGACTGAAGCTTTCTTT. It translates to CASSDSRVTEAFF. Supplemented by reference TRBV25-1 and TRBJ1-1, the full variable domain reads EADIYQTPRYLVIGTGKKITLECSQTMGHDKMYWYQQDPGMELHLIHYSYGVNSTEKGDLSSESTVSRIRTEHFPLTLESARPSHTSQYLCASSDSRVTEAFFGQGTRLTVV.

In this sample, this clone turned up a few times. The chain employs TRBV5-6 and TRBJ2-2; 8 nucleotides line up with TRBD2. The CDR3 covers 14 residues. The germline V gene encodes CDR1 SGHDT and CDR2 YYEEEE. With 5 bases clipped from V and 5 bases from J, the junction kept 5 bases outside the gene matches. CDR3: CASSRGGKTGELFF. As DNA, the CDR3 is TGTGCCAGCAGTCGGGGGGGAAAGACCGGGGAGCTGTTTTTT. The full variable domain, with the rest looked up from reference TRBV5-6 and TRBJ2-2, is DAGVTQSPTHLIKTRGQQVTLRCSPKSGHDTVSWYQQALGQGPQFIFQYYEEEERQRGNFPDRFSGHQFPNYSSELNVNALLLGDSALYLCASSRGGKTGELFFGEGSRLTVL.

This clone was counted a few times. The rearrangement joins TRBV14 to TRBJ1-1; 7 bases are a match to TRBD1. V lost 0 bases, J lost 4 bases, and 8 bases stayed unmatched. The CDR3 sequence is 16 residues long. Germline V CDR1 and CDR2: SGHDN, FVKESK. The CDR3 nucleotides are TGTGCCAGCAGCCAAGACGTGGGGACAGCGGGCACTGAAGCTTTCTTT. Encoded protein: CASSQDVGTAGTEAFF.

The sample holds a few counts of this clone. The CDR3 sequence is CASSLGTGEVDTQYF. The CDR3 bases are TGTGCCAGCTCACTGGGGACAGGGGAGGTGGACACGCAGTATTTT. The V call is TRBV18, the J call TRBJ2-3; 10 bases map to TRBD1. This CDR3 has 15 amino acids. J was trimmed by 9 bases and V by 4 bases; bases with no gene match: 10. CDR1 KGHSH and CDR2 LQKENI come from the germline V gene.

J is TRBJ1-2 and V is TRBV2; D is unresolved. The V and J ends lost 7 bases and 6 bases respectively, with 12 bases between them. The length of the CDR3 is 12 residues. In germline, CDR1 is SNHLY, CDR2 FYNNEI. The CDR3 DNA is TGTGCCAGCACCCGAACTTTAGATGGCTACACCTTC. It encodes CASTRTLDGYTF. Full variable domain (outside the CDR3, taken from reference TRBV2 and TRBJ1-2): EPEVTQTPSHQVTQMGQEVILRCVPISNHLYFYWYRQILGQKVEFLVSFYNNEISEKSEIFDDQFSVERPDGSNFTLKIRSTKLEDSAMYFCASTRTLDGYTFGSGTRLTVV.